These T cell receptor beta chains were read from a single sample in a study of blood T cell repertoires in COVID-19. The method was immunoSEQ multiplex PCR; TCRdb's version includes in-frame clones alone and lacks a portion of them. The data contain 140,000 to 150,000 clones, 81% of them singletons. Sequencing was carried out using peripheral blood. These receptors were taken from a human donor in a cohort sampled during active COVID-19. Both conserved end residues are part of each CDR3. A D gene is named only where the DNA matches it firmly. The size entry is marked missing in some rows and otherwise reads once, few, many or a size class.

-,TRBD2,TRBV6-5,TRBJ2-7,TGTGCCAGCAGAACGACCGGACTAGCGGACTACGAGCAGTACTTC,CASRTTGLADYEQYF
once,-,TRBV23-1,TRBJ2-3,TGCGCCAGCAGTCAAGGGCTTACAGATACGCAGTATTTT,CASSQGLTDTQYF
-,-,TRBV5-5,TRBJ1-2,TGTGCCAGCAGCCCAGGGGCAGCCCCCTATGGCTACACCTTC,CASSPGAAPYGYTF
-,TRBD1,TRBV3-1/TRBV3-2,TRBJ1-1,TGTGCCAGCAGCTCCGCGGGAGGGGGCGGGCCGAACACTGAAGCTTTCTTT,CASSSAGGGGPNTEAFF
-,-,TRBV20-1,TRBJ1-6,TGCAGTGCTAGAGCCACTACACCCCTCCACTTT,CSARATTPLHF
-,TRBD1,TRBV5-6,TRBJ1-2,TGTGCCAGCAGCTTGCTTGGACAGGGGGCACCCGGCTATGGCTACACCTTC,CASSLLGQGAPGYGYTF
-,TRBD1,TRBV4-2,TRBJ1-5,TGTGCCAGCAGCCGCGAGGGACAGTATAGCAATCAGCCCCAGCATTTT,CASSREGQYSNQPQHF
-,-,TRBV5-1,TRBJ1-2,TGCGCCAGCAGTCCTGACACCGGGACAACATATGGCTACACCTTC,CASSPDTGTTYGYTF
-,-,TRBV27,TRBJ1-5,TGTGCCAGCAGTTTAGACGGTCAGGGTTCCCAGCCCCAGCATTTT,CASSLDGQGSQPQHF
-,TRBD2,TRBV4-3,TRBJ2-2,TGCGCCAGCAGCCTGGCGGGAGTCTTCACCGGGGAGCTGTTTTTT,CASSLAGVFTGELFF
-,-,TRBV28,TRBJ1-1,TGTGCCAGCAGTTTGGCAGGGTCGATGAACACTGAAGCTTTCTTT,CASSLAGSMNTEAFF
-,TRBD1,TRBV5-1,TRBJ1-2,TGCGCCAGCAGCTTGGCCACGGACAGGGGGCGAGGGGGCTACACCTTC,CASSLATDRGRGGYTF
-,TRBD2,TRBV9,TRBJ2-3,TGTGCCAGCAGCGCAGCCGGGACTAGCGGGAGCAATACGCAGTATTTT,CASSAAGTSGSNTQYF
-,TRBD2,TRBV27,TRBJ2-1,TGTGCCAGCAGTTCGGGACTAGCGGGCAATGAGCAGTTCTTC,CASSSGLAGNEQFF
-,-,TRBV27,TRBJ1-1,TGTGCCAGCAGATCAGGGTCGGGCACTGAAGCTTTCTTT,CASRSGSGTEAFF
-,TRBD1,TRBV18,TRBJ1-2,TGTGCCAGCTCATACAGGGGGGATGGCTACACCTTC,CASSYRGDGYTF
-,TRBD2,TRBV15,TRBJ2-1,TGTGCCACCAGCAGTTACGGGAGGGCCGGAGATGAGCAGTTCTTC,CATSSYGRAGDEQFF
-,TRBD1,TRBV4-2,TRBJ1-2,TGTGCCAGCAGCCAAGTCTCTGGACAGGGGGCGATCGGGGTAGATGGCTACACCTTC,CASSQVSGQGAIGVDGYTF
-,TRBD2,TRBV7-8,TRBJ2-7,TGTGCCAGCAGCGCCGAGCCTAGCGGGAGGTACGAGCAGTACTTC,CASSAEPSGRYEQYF
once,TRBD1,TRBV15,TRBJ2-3,TGTGCCACCAGCAGCACAGGGGGGTCGGGCACAGATACGCAGTATTTT,CATSSTGGSGTDTQYF
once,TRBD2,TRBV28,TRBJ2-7,TGTGCCAGCAGTTTACTAGCGGGAGGGCGCGAGCAGTACTTC,CASSLLAGGREQYF
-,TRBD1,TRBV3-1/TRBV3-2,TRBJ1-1,TGTGCCAGCAGCCAACGGACAGGGTCGGACACTGAAGCTTTCTTT,CASSQRTGSDTEAFF
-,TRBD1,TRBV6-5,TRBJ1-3,TGTGCCAGCAGGACCACAGGGGCGTCTGGAAACACCATATATTTT,CASRTTGASGNTIYF
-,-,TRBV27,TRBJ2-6,TGTGCCAGCAGTCTTCTGAGCTCTGGGGCCAACGTCCTGACTTTC,CASSLLSSGANVLTF
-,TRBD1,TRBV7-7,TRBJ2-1,TGTGCCAGCAGCCCGGGACAGAGACACTACAATGAGCAGTTCTTC,CASSPGQRHYNEQFF
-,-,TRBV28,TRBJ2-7,TGTGCCAGCAATTCTCCCATGCAGGGTTCCTACGAGCAGTACTTC,CASNSPMQGSYEQYF
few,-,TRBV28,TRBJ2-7,TGTGCCAGCAGGGACACAGGGAGCTCCTACGAGCAGTACTTC,CASRDTGSSYEQYF
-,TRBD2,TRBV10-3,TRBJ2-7,TGTGCCATCAGTGAGTCTAGACTAGCGGGACTGAGCTCCTACGAGCAGTACTTC,CAISESRLAGLSSYEQYF
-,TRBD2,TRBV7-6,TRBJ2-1,TGTGCCAGCAGCTTAGGGGCGGGAGGGACATACAATGAGCAGTTCTTC,CASSLGAGGTYNEQFF
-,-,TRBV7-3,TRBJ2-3,TGTGCCAGCAGCTTACGAGTGGGGGGAGCTAGCACAGATACGCAGTATTTT,CASSLRVGGASTDTQYF
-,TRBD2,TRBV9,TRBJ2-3,TGTGCCAGCAGCGTAGGGACTGGACTAGCAAAGTCAGATACGCAGTATTTT,CASSVGTGLAKSDTQYF
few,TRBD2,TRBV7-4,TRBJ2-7,TGTGCCAGCAGCCCACCCCCCGGGAGGGGGGGCTCCTACGAGCAGTACTTC,CASSPPPGRGGSYEQYF
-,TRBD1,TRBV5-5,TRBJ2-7,TGTGCCAGCAGCTTGGAAGCAGGGGGCGGCTACGAGCAGTACTTC,CASSLEAGGGYEQYF
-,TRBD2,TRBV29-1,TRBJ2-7,TGCAGCGTTCAGACTAGCGGGAGATACGAGCAGTACTTC,CSVQTSGRYEQYF
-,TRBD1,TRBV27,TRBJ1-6,TGTGCCAGCAGTCCCCCGGGACAGAGCTATAATTCACCCCTCCACTTT,CASSPPGQSYNSPLHF
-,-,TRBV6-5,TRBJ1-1,TGTGCCAGCAGTTACCGGAGTCCCGGGGAATCTTCTGAAGCTTTCTTT,CASSYRSPGESSEAFF
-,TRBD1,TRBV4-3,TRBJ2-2,TGCGCCAGCAGCCAACCCCCCCGACAGGGCGCCGGGGAGCTGTTTTTT,CASSQPPRQGAGELFF
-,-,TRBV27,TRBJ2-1,TGTGCCAGCAGTTTTTACGGTTACAATGAGCAGTTCTTC,CASSFYGYNEQFF
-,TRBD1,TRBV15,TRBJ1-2,TGTGCCGCCAACCGGGACAGCGGAAACTATGGCTACACCTTC,CAANRDSGNYGYTF
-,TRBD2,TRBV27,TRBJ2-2,TGTGCCAGCCCGAGTATTAGTACTTGGACTAGCGGGAGTAGCGGGGAGCTGTTTTTT,CASPSISTWTSGSSGELFF
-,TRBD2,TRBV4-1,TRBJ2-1,TGCGCCAGCCGGACTAGCCCGTACTCCTACAATGAGCAGTTCTTC,CASRTSPYSYNEQFF
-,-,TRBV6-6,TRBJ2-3,TGTGCCAGCAGAACAGGGAAATCCGGCGCAGATACGCAGTATTTT,CASRTGKSGADTQYF
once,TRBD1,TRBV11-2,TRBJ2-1,TGTGCCAGCAGCTTAAACAGGGGGAATGAGCAGTTCTTC,CASSLNRGNEQFF
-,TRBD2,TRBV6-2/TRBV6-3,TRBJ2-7,TGTGCCAGCAGTTACCGGGGGACTAGCGGGAGGGGCGAGCAGTACTTC,CASSYRGTSGRGEQYF
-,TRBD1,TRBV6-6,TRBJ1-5,TGTGCCAGCAGTTCGACAGGGGGAAGTAATCAGCCCCAGCATTTT,CASSSTGGSNQPQHF
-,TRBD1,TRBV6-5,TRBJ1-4,TGTGCCAGCAGCGAGGGGGACAGGAATAATGAAAAACTGTTTTTT,CASSEGDRNNEKLFF
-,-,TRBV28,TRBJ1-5,TGTGCCAGCAAACAGGTATTAAATCAGCCCCAGCATTTT,CASKQVLNQPQHF
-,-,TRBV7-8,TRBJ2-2,TGTGCCAGCAGCTTTCGGGGTTGGGCCACCGGGGAGCTGTTTTTT,CASSFRGWATGELFF
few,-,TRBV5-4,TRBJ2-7,TGTGCCAGCAGCTTGGGGGGGACTTCCTCCTACGAGCAGTACTTC,CASSLGGTSSYEQYF
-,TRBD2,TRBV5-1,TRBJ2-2,TGCGCCAGCAGCCGTTCCTCTAGCGGGAGGGCATCCGGGGAGCTGTTTTTT,CASSRSSSGRASGELFF
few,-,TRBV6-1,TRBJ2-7,TGTGCCAGCAGTGAAGTCGGCAGGAGGTACGACGAGCAGTACTTC,CASSEVGRRYDEQYF
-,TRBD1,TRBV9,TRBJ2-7,TGTGCCAGCAGCGTAGACGGGACAGCTCTCTACGAGCAGTACTTC,CASSVDGTALYEQYF